This passage covers 10 T cell receptor beta chains from one sample sequenced in a study of T cells in Graves' hyperthyroidism and ophthalmopathy. The TCR beta CDR3 regions underwent amplification using RNA transcripts as the source. The HTBI primer set drove a first-round RT-PCR of the TCR CDR3. TCRdb processed the multiplex PCR reads anew with MiXCR; each CDR3 protein has one entry. The repertoire has 350,000 to 450,000 distinct CDR3 sequences, over 11% of them found once; the top ten carry 11%. Source material: blood. These receptors were taken from a woman aged 60 to 75 with Graves' hyperthyroidism.

This clonotype was counted ten times or more. The CDR3 sequence: CASSSLGGPGYTF. CDR3 bases: TGTGCCAGCAGCTCCCTCGGGGGCCCTGGCTACACCTTC. The gene calls are TRBV5-5 and TRBJ1-2; the D gene is possibly TRBD1 (6 bases). Per the germline V gene, CDR1 is SGHKS and CDR2 is YYEKEE (reference sequence). This CDR3 is 13 amino acids long. V was cut by 3 bases and J by 7 bases, with 13 bases left in between.

The table lists this clonotype with many counts. This chain connects TRBV29-1 to TRBJ2-5, with 7 nucleotides matching TRBD1. J gave up 1 base and V 7 bases, and 6 bases lay outside the gene matches. Germline CDR1 reads SQVTM; CDR2 reads ANQGSEA. The CDR3 runs 13 residues. The CDR3 nucleotides are TGCAGCGCCCGAGGGGGCCGCCAAGAGACCCAGTACTTC. This translates into CSARGGRQETQYF.

The table lists this clonotype with a few counts. V gene TRBV2 combines with J gene TRBJ2-3; no definite D call. The CDR3 has 14 amino acids. Germline V CDR1 and CDR2: SNHLY, FYNNEI. Trimming removed 3 bases from V and 4 bases from J, with 11 bases in between. CDR3 protein: CASSERLPPDTQYF. As DNA, the CDR3 is TGTGCCAGCAGTGAGCGGCTACCCCCAGATACGCAGTATTTT.

This clonotype was observed a handful of times. V is TRBV9 and J is TRBJ2-2, with D possibly matching TRBD2 (5 bases). CDR3 length: 13 residues. Deletions cut 3 bases from V and 8 bases from J, with 11 bases between. CDR1 is SGDLS and CDR2 is YYNGEE in the germline V gene. Here the CDR3 DNA reads TGTGCCAGCAGCGGGGTCGGGGAGGGGGAGCTGTTTTTT. Residues: CASSGVGEGELFF.

This clonotype came up a few times. This rearrangement joins TRBV4-2 to TRBJ2-1; 8 nucleotides agree with TRBD2. Losses at the gene ends were 9 bases for V and 10 bases for J; bases not matched to a gene: 11. CDR3 size: 13 residues. Germline V lookup: CDR1 LGHNA, CDR2 YNFKEQ. The CDR3 region has the DNA TGTGCCAGTGTTAGCGGGGCGGGGCAAGAGCAGTTCTTC. Translated: CASVSGAGQEQFF.

This clonotype has a count of ten or more. The rearrangement uses TRBV27 and TRBJ2-3, with TRBD1 matching 9 bases. V trimming: 7 bases; J trimming: 4 bases; junction bases outside the gene matches: 12. This CDR3 spans 16 amino acids. Germline CDR1 is MNHEY and CDR2 is SMNVEV (reference sequence). The CDR3: CASIRTPGQGSDTQYF. CDR3 in DNA: TGTGCCAGCATCAGAACACCGGGACAGGGTTCAGATACGCAGTATTTT.

This clonotype has ten or more counts. The chain employs TRBV30 and TRBJ2-7, with 10 bases fitting TRBD1. The CDR3 spans 15 residues. Germline CDR1 reads GTSNPN; CDR2 reads SVGIG (reference sequence). Unmatched junction bases numbered 11, after V lost 3 bases and J lost 6 bases. CDR3 sequence (DNA): TGTGCCTGGAGCGGTGGGACAGGGGCACTTCGCGAGCAGTACTTC. Protein product: CAWSGGTGALREQYF.

This clonotype was observed a handful of times. The rearrangement joins TRBV5-6 to TRBJ2-5; TRBD1 matches at 7 bases. This CDR3 has 13 amino acids. Germline CDR1 and CDR2: SGHDT and YYEEEE. V was pared by 4 bases and J by 12 bases, with 12 bases of the junction left unmatched. The CDR3 reads CASSRTTGRYEYF. DNA for the CDR3: TGTGCCAGCAGCCGAACGACAGGGCGGTACGAGTACTTC.

This clonotype was seen ten or more times. The rearrangement links TRBV28 to TRBJ1-1; 12 nucleotides line up with TRBD1. Trimming removed 6 bases from V and 5 bases from J; junction bases left unmatched: 7. The length of the CDR3 is 15 residues. Germline CDR1 is MDHEN and CDR2 is SYDVKM. This chain's CDR3 is CASSSGTGGLTEAFF. In DNA, the CDR3 is TGTGCCAGCAGCTCGGGGACAGGGGGCTTAACTGAAGCTTTCTTT.

This chain connects TRBV28 to TRBJ2-7; D is perhaps TRBD1 (6 bases). Germline CDR1 and CDR2: MDHEN and SYDVKM. CDR3 length: 14 amino acids. CDR3 in amino acids: CISIPGESSYEQYF. In nucleotides, the CDR3 is TGTATCAGCATTCCAGGGGAGAGCTCCTACGAGCAGTACTTC. Full variable domain (missing parts from reference TRBV28 and TRBJ2-7): DVKVTQSSRYLVKRTGEKVFLECVQDMDHENMFWYRQDPGLGLRLIYFSYDVKMKEKGDIPEGYSVSREKKERFSLILESASTNQTSMYLCISIPGESSYEQYFGPGTRLTVT.